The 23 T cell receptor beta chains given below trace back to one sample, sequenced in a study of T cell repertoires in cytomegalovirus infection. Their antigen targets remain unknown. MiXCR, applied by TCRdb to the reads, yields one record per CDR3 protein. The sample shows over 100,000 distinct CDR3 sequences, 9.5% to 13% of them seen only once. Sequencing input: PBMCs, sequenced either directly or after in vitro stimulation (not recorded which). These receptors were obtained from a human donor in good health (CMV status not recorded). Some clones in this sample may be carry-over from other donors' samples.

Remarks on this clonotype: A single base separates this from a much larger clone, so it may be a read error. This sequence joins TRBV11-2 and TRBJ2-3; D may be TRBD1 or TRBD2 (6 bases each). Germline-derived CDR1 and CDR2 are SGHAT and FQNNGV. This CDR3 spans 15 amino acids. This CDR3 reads CASRLEGGGADTQYF. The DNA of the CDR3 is TGTGCCAGCCGCTTAGAGGGGGGAGGAGCGGATACGCAGTATTTT.

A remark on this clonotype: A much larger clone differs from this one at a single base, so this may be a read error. The CDR3 loop reads CASSPGQSNNEQFF. The CDR3 DNA reads as TGTGCCAGCAGCCCCGGACAGTCAAACAATGAGCAGTTCTTC. V and J are TRBV7-3 and TRBJ2-1, with D perhaps matching TRBD1 (6 bases). This CDR3 has 14 residues. V gave up 5 bases and J gave up 5 bases, with 13 bases separating them. Germline V gene sequence: CDR1 SGHTA, CDR2 FQGTGA.

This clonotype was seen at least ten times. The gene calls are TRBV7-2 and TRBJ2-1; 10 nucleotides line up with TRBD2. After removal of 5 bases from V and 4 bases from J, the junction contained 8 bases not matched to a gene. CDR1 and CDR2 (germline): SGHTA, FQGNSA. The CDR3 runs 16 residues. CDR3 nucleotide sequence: TGTGCCAGCAGCCCCGCCTGGACTAGCGGATACAATGAGCAGTTCTTC. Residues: CASSPAWTSGYNEQFF.

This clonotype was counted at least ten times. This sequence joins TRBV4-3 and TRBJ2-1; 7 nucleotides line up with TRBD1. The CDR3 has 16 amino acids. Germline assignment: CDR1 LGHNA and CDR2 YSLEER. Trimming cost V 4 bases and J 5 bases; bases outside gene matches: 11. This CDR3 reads CASSRMTGTVDNEQFF. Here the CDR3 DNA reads TGCGCCAGCAGCCGAATGACCGGGACAGTCGACAATGAGCAGTTCTTC.

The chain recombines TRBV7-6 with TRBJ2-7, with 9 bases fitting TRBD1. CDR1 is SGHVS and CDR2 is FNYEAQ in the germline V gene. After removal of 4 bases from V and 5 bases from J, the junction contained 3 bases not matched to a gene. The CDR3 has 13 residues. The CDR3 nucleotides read TGTGCCAGCAGCTGGACAGGGGCAAACGAGCAGTACTTC. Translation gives CASSWTGANEQYF. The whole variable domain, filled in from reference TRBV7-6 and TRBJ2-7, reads GAGVSQSPRYKVTKRGQDVALRCDPISGHVSLYWYRQALGQGPEFLTYFNYEAQQDKSGLPNDRFSAERPEGSISTLTIQRTEQRDSAMYRCASSWTGANEQYFGPGTRLTVT.

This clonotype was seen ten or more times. CDR3 coding DNA: TGTGCCAGCAGCAGTTCAGGGTGGGAAGAGACCCAGTACTTC. Amino acids: CASSSSGWEETQYF. This chain links TRBV7-2 with TRBJ2-5, with D possibly matching TRBD1 (5 bases). This CDR3 region has 14 residues. CDR1 and CDR2 (germline): SGHTA, FQGNSA. V lost 5 bases to trimming and J lost 3 bases, with 13 bases between them. Together with reference TRBV7-2 and TRBJ2-5, the CDR3 gives the full variable domain: GAGVSQSPSNKVTEKGKDVELRCDPISGHTALYWYRQSLGQGLEFLIYFQGNSAPDKSGLPSDRFSAERTGGSVSTLTIQRTQQEDSAVYLCASSSSGWEETQYFGPGTRLLVL.

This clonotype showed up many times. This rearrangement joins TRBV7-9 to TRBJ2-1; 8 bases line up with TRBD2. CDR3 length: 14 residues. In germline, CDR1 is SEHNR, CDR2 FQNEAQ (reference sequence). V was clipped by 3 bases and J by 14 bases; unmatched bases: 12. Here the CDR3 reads CASSFIAGPPIEFF. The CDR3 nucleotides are TGTGCCAGCAGCTTTATAGCGGGACCCCCTATTGAGTTCTTC. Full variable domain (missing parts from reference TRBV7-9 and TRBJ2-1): DTGVSQNPRHKITKRGQNVTFRCDPISEHNRLYWYRQTLGQGPEFLTYFQNEAQLEKSRLLSDRFSAERPKGSFSTLEIQRTEQGDSAMYLCASSFIAGPPIEFFGPGTRLTVL.

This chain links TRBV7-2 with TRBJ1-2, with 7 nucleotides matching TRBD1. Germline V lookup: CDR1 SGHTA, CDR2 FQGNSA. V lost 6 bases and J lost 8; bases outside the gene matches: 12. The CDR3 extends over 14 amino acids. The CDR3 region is CASRWGGGQRGYTF. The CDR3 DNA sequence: TGTGCCAGCAGATGGGGGGGGGGACAGAGAGGCTACACCTTC.

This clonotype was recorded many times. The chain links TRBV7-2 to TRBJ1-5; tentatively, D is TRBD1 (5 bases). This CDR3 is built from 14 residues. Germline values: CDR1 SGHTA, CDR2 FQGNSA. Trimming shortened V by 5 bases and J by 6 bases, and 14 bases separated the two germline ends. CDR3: CASSQMRGGQPQHF. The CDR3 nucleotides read TGTGCCAGCAGCCAAATGCGCGGGGGTCAGCCCCAGCATTTT.

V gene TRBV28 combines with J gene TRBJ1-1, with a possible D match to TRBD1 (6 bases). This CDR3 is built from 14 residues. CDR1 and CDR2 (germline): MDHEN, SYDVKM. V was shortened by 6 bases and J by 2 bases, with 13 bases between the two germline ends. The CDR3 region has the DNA TGTGCCAGCAGGCCTAGGGGGGATAACACTGAAGCTTTCTTT. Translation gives CASRPRGDNTEAFF.

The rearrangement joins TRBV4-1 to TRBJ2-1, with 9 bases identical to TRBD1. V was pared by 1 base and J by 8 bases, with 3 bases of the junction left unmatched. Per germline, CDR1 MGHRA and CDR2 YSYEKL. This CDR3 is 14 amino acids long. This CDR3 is CASSQGDRDDEQFF. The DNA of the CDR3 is TGCGCCAGCAGCCAAGGGGACAGGGACGATGAGCAGTTCTTC.

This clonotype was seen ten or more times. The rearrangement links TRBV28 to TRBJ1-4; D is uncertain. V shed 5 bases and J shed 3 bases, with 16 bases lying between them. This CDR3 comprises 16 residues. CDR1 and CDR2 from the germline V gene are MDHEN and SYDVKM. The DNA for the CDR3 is TGTGCCAGCAGTCTTCTAGACCGCTACTCTAATGAAAAACTGTTTTTT. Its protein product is CASSLLDRYSNEKLFF.

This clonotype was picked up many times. The CDR3 DNA follows: TGCAGTGCCCCCGGCCTAGCGCGAGGGACACGGCGGACAGATACGCAGTATTTT. This gives the protein CSAPGLARGTRRTDTQYF. The chain employs TRBV20-1 and TRBJ2-3; either TRBD1 or TRBD2 may fit D (6 bases each). V lost 6 bases, J lost 3 bases, and 28 bases lay in between. Germline-derived CDR1 and CDR2 are DFQATT and SNEGSKA (reference sequence). The CDR3 spans 18 residues.

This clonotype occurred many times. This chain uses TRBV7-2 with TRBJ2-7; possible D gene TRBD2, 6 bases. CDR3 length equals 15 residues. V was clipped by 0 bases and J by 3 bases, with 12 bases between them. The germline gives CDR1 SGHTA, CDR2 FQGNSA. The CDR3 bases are TGTGCCAGCAGCTTAGCGGGCGGGATATACTACGAGCAGTACGTC. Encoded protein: CASSLAGGIYYEQYV.

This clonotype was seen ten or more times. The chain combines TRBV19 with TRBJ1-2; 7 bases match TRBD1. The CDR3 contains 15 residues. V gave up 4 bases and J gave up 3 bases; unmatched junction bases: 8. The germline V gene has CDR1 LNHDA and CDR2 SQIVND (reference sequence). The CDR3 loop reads CASSTATGTDYGYTF. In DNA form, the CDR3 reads TGTGCCAGTAGTACCGCGACAGGGACGGACTATGGCTACACCTTC.

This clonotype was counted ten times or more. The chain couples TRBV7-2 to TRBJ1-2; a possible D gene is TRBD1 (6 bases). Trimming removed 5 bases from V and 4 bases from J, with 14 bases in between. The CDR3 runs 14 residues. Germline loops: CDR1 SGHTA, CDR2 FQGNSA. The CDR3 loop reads CASSKGGGGYGYTF. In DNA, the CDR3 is TGTGCCAGCAGCAAAGGGGGGGGCGGCTATGGCTACACCTTC.

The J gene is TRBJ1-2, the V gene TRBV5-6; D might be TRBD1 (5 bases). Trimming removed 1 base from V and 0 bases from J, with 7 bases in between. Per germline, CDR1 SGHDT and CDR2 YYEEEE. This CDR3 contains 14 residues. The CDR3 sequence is CASSLRGANYGYTF. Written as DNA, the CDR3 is TGTGCCAGCAGCTTGAGGGGAGCTAACTATGGCTACACCTTC.

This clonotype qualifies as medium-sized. CDR3 bases: TGTGCTAGTGGTTTGGTACGAGGCGGGATTTACGATGAGCAGTTCTTC. It yields the protein CASGLVRGGIYDEQFF. This chain links TRBV12-5 with TRBJ2-1; TRBD2 is a possible D gene (6 bases). This CDR3 has 16 residues. Germline assignment: CDR1 LGHNT and CDR2 FRNRAP. The V end lost 0 bases, the J end lost 8 bases, and 17 bases lay between the germline ends.

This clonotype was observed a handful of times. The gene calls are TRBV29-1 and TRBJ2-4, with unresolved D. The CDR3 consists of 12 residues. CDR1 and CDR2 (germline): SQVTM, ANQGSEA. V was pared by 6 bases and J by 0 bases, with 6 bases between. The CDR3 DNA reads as TGCAGCGTAAACATAGCCAAAAACATTCAGTACTTC. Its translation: CSVNIAKNIQYF.

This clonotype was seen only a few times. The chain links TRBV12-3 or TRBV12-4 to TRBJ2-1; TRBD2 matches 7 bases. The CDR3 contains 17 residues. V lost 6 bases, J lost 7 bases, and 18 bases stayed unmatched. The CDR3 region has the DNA TGTGCCAGCAGCCATCGGCCCCACCGGGACTACTCTAATGAGCAGTTCTTC. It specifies CASSHRPHRDYSNEQFF.

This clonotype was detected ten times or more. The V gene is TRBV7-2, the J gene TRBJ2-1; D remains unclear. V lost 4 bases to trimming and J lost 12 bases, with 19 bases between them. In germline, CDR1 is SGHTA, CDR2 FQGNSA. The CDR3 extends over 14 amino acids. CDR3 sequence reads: CASSSVRSGSRQFF. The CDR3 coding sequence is TGTGCCAGCAGCTCCGTAAGATCTGGGTCTCGGCAGTTCTTC.

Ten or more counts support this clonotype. In DNA, the CDR3 is TGTGCCACCTCTTCTAGGGGGGGCAATCAGCCCCAGCATTTT. Protein product: CATSSRGGNQPQHF. The V and J genes are TRBV19 and TRBJ1-5; TRBD1 might be the D (6 bases). In germline, CDR1 is LNHDA, CDR2 SQIVND (reference sequence). The CDR3 consists of 14 residues. V shed 10 bases and J shed 2 bases, with 15 bases lying between them.

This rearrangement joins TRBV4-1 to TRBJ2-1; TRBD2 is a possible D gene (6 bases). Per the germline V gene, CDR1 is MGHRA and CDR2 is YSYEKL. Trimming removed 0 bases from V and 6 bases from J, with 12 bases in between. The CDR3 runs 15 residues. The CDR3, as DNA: TGCGCCAGCAGCCAAGAAGTAGCGGTGTTCAATGAGCAGTTCTTC. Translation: CASSQEVAVFNEQFF.